Sequencing of this T cell receptor beta chain was carried out in a study of Ad26.COV2.S vaccination and SARS-CoV-2 variants. Noted treatment: about 20 received Ad26.COV2.S at low or high dose, single or two shots; several received placebo; per-sample allocation not given. Sampling took place 63 days after the first vaccine or placebo injection. This clone has ten or more counts. Here immunoSEQ multiplex PCR was the method, and the copy in TCRdb shows in-frame clones only, minus some. The sample has about 350,000 clones, approximately 84% seen once. The starting material was peripheral blood, obtained in a trial of Ad26.COV2.S vaccine versus placebo. The source is a person aged 18-60 years who received the Ad26.COV2.S COVID-19 vaccine or a placebo.

The CDR3 reads CASSGVGDTEAFF. The CDR3 DNA follows: TGTGCCAGCAGTGGTGTGGGGGACACTGAAGCTTTCTTT. The genes are TRBV2 and TRBJ1-1; tentative D call: TRBD1 (5 bases). Germline CDR1 reads SNHLY; CDR2 reads FYNNEI. The length of the CDR3 is 13 residues. V lost 4 bases, J lost 3 bases, and 9 bases lay in between.